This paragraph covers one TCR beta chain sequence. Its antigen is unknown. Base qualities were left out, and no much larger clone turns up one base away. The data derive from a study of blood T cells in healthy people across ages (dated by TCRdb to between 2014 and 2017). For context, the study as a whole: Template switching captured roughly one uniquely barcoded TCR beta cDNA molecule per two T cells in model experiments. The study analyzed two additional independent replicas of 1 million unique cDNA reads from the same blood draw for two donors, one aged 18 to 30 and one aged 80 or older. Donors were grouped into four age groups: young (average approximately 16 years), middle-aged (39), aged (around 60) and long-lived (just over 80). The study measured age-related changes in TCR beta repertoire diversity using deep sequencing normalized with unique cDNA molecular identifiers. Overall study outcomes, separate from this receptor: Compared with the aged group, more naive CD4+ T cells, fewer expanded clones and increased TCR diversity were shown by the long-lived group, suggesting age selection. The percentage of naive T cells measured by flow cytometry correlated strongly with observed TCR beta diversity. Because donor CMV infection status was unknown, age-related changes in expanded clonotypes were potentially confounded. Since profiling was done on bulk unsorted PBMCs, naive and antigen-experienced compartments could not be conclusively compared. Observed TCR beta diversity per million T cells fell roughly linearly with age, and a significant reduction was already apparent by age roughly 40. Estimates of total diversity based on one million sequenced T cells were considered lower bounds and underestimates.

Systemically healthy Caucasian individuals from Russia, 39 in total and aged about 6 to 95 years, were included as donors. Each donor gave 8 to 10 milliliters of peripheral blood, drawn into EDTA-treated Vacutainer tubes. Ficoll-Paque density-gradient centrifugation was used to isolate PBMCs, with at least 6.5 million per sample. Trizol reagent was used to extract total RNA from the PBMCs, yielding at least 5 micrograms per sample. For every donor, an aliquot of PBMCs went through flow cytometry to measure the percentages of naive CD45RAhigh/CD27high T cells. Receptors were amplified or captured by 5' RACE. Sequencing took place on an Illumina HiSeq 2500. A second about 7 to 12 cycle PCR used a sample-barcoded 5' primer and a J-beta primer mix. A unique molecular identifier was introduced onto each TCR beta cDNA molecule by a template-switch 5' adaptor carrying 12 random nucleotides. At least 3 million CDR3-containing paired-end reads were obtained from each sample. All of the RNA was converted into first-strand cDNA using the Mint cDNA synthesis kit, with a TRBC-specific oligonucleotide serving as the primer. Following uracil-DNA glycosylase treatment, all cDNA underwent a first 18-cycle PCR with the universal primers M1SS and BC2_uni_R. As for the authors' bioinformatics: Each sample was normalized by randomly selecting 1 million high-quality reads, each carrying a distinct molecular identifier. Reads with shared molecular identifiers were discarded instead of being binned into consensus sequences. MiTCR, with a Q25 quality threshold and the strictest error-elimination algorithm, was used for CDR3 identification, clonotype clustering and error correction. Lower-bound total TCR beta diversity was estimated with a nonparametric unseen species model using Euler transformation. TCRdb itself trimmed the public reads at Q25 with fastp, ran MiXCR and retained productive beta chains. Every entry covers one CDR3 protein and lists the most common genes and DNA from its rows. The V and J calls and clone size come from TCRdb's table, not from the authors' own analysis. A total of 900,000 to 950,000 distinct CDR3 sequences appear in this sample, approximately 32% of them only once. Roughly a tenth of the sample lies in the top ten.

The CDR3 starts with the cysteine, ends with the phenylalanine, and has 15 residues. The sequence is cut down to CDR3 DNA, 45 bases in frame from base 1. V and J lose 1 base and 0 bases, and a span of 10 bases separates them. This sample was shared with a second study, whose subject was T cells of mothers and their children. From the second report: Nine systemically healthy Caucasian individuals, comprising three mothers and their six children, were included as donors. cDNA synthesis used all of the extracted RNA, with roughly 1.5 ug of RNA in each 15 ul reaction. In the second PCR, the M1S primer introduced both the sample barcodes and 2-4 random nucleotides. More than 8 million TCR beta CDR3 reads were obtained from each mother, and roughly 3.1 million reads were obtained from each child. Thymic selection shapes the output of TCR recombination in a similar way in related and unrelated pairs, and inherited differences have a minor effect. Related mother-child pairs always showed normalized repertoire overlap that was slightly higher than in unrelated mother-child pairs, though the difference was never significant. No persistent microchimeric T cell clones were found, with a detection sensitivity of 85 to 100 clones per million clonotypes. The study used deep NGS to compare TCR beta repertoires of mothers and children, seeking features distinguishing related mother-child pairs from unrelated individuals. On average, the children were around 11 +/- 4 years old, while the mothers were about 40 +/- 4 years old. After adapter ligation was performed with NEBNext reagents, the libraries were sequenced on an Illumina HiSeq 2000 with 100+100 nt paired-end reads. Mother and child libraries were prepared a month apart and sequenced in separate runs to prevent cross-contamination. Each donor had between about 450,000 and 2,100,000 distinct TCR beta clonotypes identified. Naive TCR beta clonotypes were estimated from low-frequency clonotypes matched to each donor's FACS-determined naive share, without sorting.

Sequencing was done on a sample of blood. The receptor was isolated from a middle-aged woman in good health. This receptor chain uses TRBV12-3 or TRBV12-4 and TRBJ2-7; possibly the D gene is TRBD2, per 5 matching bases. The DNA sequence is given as TGTGCCAGCAGTTTAGTGGGAGCGGTCTCCTACGAGCAGTACTTC. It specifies CASSLVGAVSYEQYF.